This TCR beta chain derives from a study of blood T cell repertoires in COVID-19. At the level of the study: Acute-phase and convalescent COVID-19 samples originated in the United States, Italy and Spain. The cDNA or gDNA used as material had been derived from T cells, B-cell-depleted T cells, or PBMCs.

Original processing notes: Scientists estimated how many nucleated cells there were by amplifying reference gene primers. Sequencing used immunoSEQ multiplex PCR; TCRdb keeps in-frame clones, though not all of them. V and J calls plus clone size are reproduced from that table; the DNA served to infer D and trimming. The repertoire has tens of thousands of clones, 81% of them found once; the top ten carry approximately 40%. The junction had 7 bases not matched to a gene; V was cut back by 6 bases and J by 0 bases. CDR3 length: 17 residues. Germline V gene sequence: CDR1 MDHEN, CDR2 SYDVKM. The sequence came from a man older than 75 with acute or convalescent COVID-19. The specimen sequenced was peripheral blood. This chain joins TRBV28 and TRBJ1-5, with TRBD1 matching over 11 bases. CDR3 sequence: CASRPGQGGYSNQPQHF. The CDR3 nucleotides read TGTGCCAGCAGACCGGGACAGGGGGGTTATAGCAATCAGCCCCAGCATTTT.